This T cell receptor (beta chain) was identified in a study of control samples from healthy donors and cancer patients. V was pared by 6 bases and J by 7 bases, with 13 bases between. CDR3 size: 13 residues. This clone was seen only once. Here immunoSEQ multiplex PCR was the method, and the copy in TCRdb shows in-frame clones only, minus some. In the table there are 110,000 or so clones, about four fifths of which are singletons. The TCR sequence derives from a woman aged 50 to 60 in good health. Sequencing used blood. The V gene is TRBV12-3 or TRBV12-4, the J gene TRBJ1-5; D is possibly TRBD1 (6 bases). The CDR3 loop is CASREGHGQPQHF. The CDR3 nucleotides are TGTGCCAGCAGAGAGGGACACGGCCAGCCCCAGCATTTT.